This T cell receptor beta chain was retrieved from a study of Ad26.COV2.S vaccination and SARS-CoV-2 variants. Study-wide background: Intramuscular Ad26.COV2.S doses were given once or twice, 56 days apart. The study, taken as a whole, reports: The study found similar non-spike TCR breadth in vaccine and placebo recipients. Measures of TCR breadth and depth may have fallen short of total T cell responses.

V lost 4 bases, J lost 0 bases, and 4 bases lay in between. Looked up from germline, CDR1 is MGHDK and CDR2 is SYGVNS. This CDR3 contains 14 residues. This clone was detected only once. Its target is not known. Treatment defined: roughly 20 received Ad26.COV2.S at low or high dose, single or two shots; roughly five received placebo; per-sample allocation not given. On day 63 after the first injection, vaccine and placebo recipients gave samples. Its platform was an Ad26 vector, and its expressed antigen was Wuhan-strain SARS-CoV-2 spike. Generated by immunoSEQ multiplex PCR, the TCRdb table keeps only in-frame clones and is missing some. This repertoire shows about 420,000 clones, more than 75% found once; its top ten account for 3.6%.

This sequence originates from a person aged 18 to 65 who received the Ad26.COV2.S COVID-19 vaccine or a placebo. The source was peripheral blood, collected in a trial of Ad26.COV2.S vaccine versus placebo. The V gene is TRBV25-1, the J gene TRBJ1-6; D is undetermined. The CDR3 sequence is CASSGGSYNSPLHF. The CDR3 DNA follows: TGTGCCAGCAGTGGGGGCTCCTATAATTCACCCCTCCACTTT.